This T cell receptor (beta chain) was captured in a study of T-cell memory formation after mild COVID-19. Study in general: Among the donors, TCR clusters were largely specific to each donor. Whole-study findings and limits: Day 15 to 85 contractors were CD4/CD8 balanced; later expanders leaned CD4+. CD4+ contracting clones were mainly CM and EM; CD8+ ones, EMRA. Clones from the second wave (peaking day 37) had unconfirmed SARS-CoV-2 specificity.

TCRdb passed the 5' RACE reads through MiXCR, listing each CDR3 protein once. The repertoire includes approximately 560,000 distinct CDR3 sequences, approximately 15% of them detected once, and about 8.1% sits in the top ten. This CDR3 has 15 amino acids. CDR1 LGHNA and CDR2 YNFKEQ come from the germline V gene. Trimming removed 0 bases at V and 0 bases at J, with 8 bases between. There are a few counts of this clonotype. Its specificity is unknown. This sequence originates from an adult woman who had mild COVID-19 (a few samples of this study predate the infection). Cell type and time point are not known. The gene calls are TRBV4-2 and TRBJ1-2; D is uncertain. The sample comprised PBMCs or a T cell subset sorted from them (not recorded which). CDR3 nucleotide sequence: TGTGCCAGCAGCCAAGAGGCGGGCCCTAACTATGGCTACACCTTC. Translation: CASSQEAGPNYGYTF.